These 25 T cell receptor beta chains originate from one sample sequenced in a study of OX40 agonist ivuxolimab in advanced cancers. Clones were sequenced by immunoSEQ multiplex PCR, and TCRdb holds only the in-frame ones, with some missing. The sample shows under 60,000 clones, around nine tenths of them seen only once. The material was CD4+ or CD8+ T cells sorted from blood, obtained in a trial of the OX40 agonist ivuxolimab. These receptors all stem from an adult with an advanced solid tumor such as melanoma, head and neck, liver or kidney cancer.

This sequence joins TRBV5-5 and TRBJ1-2; TRBD1 aligns across 8 bases. Germline trimming cut 0 bases from V and 6 bases from J; bases unmatched to any gene: 4. CDR1 and CDR2 (germline): SGHKS, YYEKEE (reference sequence). This CDR3 is built from 14 residues. DNA for the CDR3: TGTGCCAGCAGCTTGGGACAGGGGTTAAATGGCTACACCTTC. Translating gives CASSLGQGLNGYTF.

The gene calls are TRBV19 and TRBJ1-2; 9 bases are a match to TRBD1. This CDR3 comprises 15 residues. Per the germline V gene, CDR1 is LNHDA and CDR2 is SQIVND (reference sequence). The J segment lost 2 bases and the V segment lost 5 bases, leaving 6 bases of the junction unmatched. The CDR3 nucleotides read TGTGCCAGTAGTCCCGGGACAGGGCGAAACTATGGCTACACCTTC. As protein: CASSPGTGRNYGYTF.

A few counts support this clone. The chain employs TRBV6-5 and TRBJ1-5; D not resolved. This CDR3 is built from 15 residues. Trimming cost V 6 bases and J 7 bases, with 19 bases left between them. Germline assignment: CDR1 MNHEY and CDR2 SVGAGI. The DNA of the CDR3 is TGTGCCAGCAGACTTGGAATTGGGGTGGGACAGCCCCAGCATTTT. It is translated as CASRLGIGVGQPQHF.

The V and J genes are TRBV5-8 and TRBJ2-7, with TRBD2 identical over 14 bases. This CDR3 region has 14 residues. CDR1 and CDR2 (germline): SGHTS, YDEGEE. V shed 5 bases, J shed 3 bases, and the junction held 1 base outside the gene matches. CDR3 DNA sequence: TGTGCCAGCAGGGGACTAGCGGGAGTCTACGAGCAGTACTTC. Residues: CASRGLAGVYEQYF.

This clone was seen a single time. The gene calls are TRBV5-1 and TRBJ1-1; D remains unclear. This CDR3 spans 12 amino acids. V lost 1 base and J 7 bases, leaving 8 bases between the germline ends. Per germline, CDR1 SGHRS and CDR2 YFSETQ. The CDR3 region is CASSLTSGEAFF. CDR3 nucleotides: TGCGCCAGCAGCTTGACATCGGGTGAAGCTTTCTTT.

CDR3 DNA: TGTGCCAGCAGTGACTCGCCCCACACATATAGCAATCAGCCCCAGCATTTT. Translating gives CASSDSPHTYSNQPQHF. The V gene is TRBV6-4, the J gene TRBJ1-5; D remains ambiguous. Per the germline V gene, CDR1 is MRHNA and CDR2 is SNTAGT. This CDR3 spans 17 amino acids. V was cut by 0 bases and J by 0 bases, with 12 bases left in between.

The rearrangement uses TRBV29-1 and TRBJ2-7, with 9 bases that match TRBD2. V lost 4 bases and J lost 3; bases outside the gene matches: 10. The germline V gene encodes CDR1 SQVTM and CDR2 ANQGSEA. This CDR3 spans 15 amino acids. The CDR3 coding sequence is TGCAGCGTTGGGTCTTGGGCTAGCGGGGTCTACGAGCAGTACTTC. As protein: CSVGSWASGVYEQYF.

The rearrangement joins TRBV27 to TRBJ1-2, with D unresolved. Germline values: CDR1 MNHEY, CDR2 SMNVEV (reference sequence). Trimming cost V 3 bases and J 3 bases, with 8 bases left between them. The CDR3 consists of 13 residues. As DNA, the CDR3 is TGTGCCAGCAGTTTGGCACTAGACTATGGCTACACCTTC. It encodes CASSLALDYGYTF.

The chain joins TRBV2 to TRBJ2-5, with D possibly matching TRBD2 (6 bases). V dropped 1 base and J dropped 5 bases, with 17 bases sitting between them. From germline, CDR1 is SNHLY and CDR2 FYNNEI. The CDR3 spans 16 residues. CDR3 sequence reads: CASSEEEVADRETQYF. The DNA of the CDR3 is TGTGCCAGCAGTGAAGAAGAGGTAGCGGATAGGGAGACCCAGTACTTC. Complete variable domain (other parts from reference TRBV2 and TRBJ2-5): EPEVTQTPSHQVTQMGQEVILRCVPISNHLYFYWYRQILGQKVEFLVSFYNNEISEKSEIFDDQFSVERPDGSNFTLKIRSTKLEDSAMYFCASSEEEVADRETQYFGPGTRLLVL.

V usage is TRBV19 and J usage is TRBJ2-1, with 7 bases identical to TRBD2. This CDR3 is 13 amino acids long. The J segment lost 5 bases and the V segment lost 4 bases, leaving 2 bases of the junction unmatched. Germline CDR1 and CDR2: LNHDA and SQIVND (reference sequence). The CDR3 spells CASSNGGNNEQFF. DNA for the CDR3: TGTGCCAGTAGTAACGGGGGGAACAATGAGCAGTTCTTC.

The chain combines TRBV27 with TRBJ2-7; TRBD1 aligns across 9 bases. The V gene end was trimmed by 10 bases and the J gene end by 4 bases; junction bases not matched to a gene: 11. The germline V gene encodes CDR1 MNHEY and CDR2 SMNVEV (reference sequence). The CDR3 covers 14 residues. The CDR3 nucleotides are TGTGCCAACTCCCTGGGACAGGGAATTTACGAGCAGTACTTC. This gives the protein CANSLGQGIYEQYF.

The chain carries TRBV23-1 and TRBJ2-7; the D gene is possibly TRBD2 (6 bases). TRBV23-1 is an ORF, with its function uncertain. This CDR3 has 14 residues. V was pared by 7 bases and J by 0 bases, with 13 bases between. CDR3 residues: CASTRGDGSYEQYF. The CDR3 coding sequence is TGCGCCAGCACCCGCGGGGATGGCTCCTACGAGCAGTACTTC.

The chain employs TRBV14 and TRBJ2-1; TRBD2 aligns across 11 bases. CDR1 SGHDN and CDR2 FVKESK come from the germline V gene. This CDR3 region has 16 residues. The junction had 7 bases not matched to a gene; V was cut back by 2 bases and J by 7 bases. The chain's CDR3 is CASSQIQLAGENEQFF. The CDR3 coding sequence is TGTGCCAGCAGCCAAATCCAACTAGCGGGAGAGAATGAGCAGTTCTTC.

The gene calls are TRBV5-1 and TRBJ2-1; unclear D gene. Germline CDR1 is SGHRS and CDR2 is YFSETQ. Trimming removed 0 bases at V and 7 bases at J, with 8 bases between. This CDR3 has 13 residues. The CDR3 region is CASSLEGWNEQFF. CDR3 in DNA: TGCGCCAGCAGCTTGGAAGGGTGGAATGAGCAGTTCTTC.

This rearrangement joins TRBV6-5 to TRBJ2-7; tentative D call: TRBD2 (5 bases). The CDR3 runs 14 residues. V lost 6 bases and J 5 bases, leaving 17 bases between the germline ends. Germline V lookup: CDR1 MNHEY, CDR2 SVGAGI. CDR3 sequence reads: CASSHRSRGHEQYF. DNA of the CDR3: TGTGCCAGCAGCCACCGTTCCCGCGGGCACGAGCAGTACTTC.

This clone occurred once. The V and J genes are TRBV11-2 and TRBJ1-5; weak D call: TRBD1 (6 bases). V was cut by 1 base and J by 3 bases, with 16 bases left in between. The CDR3 has 17 amino acids. The germline V gene has CDR1 SGHAT and CDR2 FQNNGV. CDR3 sequence: CASSLAFFGQINQPQHF. CDR3 DNA sequence: TGTGCCAGCAGCTTAGCGTTTTTCGGACAGATCAATCAGCCCCAGCATTTT.

The genes are TRBV9 and TRBJ2-7, with 8 positions matching TRBD2. This CDR3 has 16 amino acids. The germline V gene has CDR1 SGDLS and CDR2 YYNGEE. V trimming: 4 bases; J trimming: 5 bases; junction bases outside the gene matches: 14. CDR3 sequence: CASSSRSGTRRDEQYF. As DNA, the CDR3 is TGTGCCAGCAGCTCACGATCCGGGACTAGGCGCGACGAGCAGTACTTC.

The V gene is TRBV2, the J gene TRBJ2-7, with 8 bases fitting TRBD1. Germline trimming cut 7 bases from V and 5 bases from J; bases unmatched to any gene: 10. The CDR3 runs 14 residues. The germline V gene encodes CDR1 SNHLY and CDR2 FYNNEI. This CDR3 reads CASTKRTGTDEQYF. CDR3 nucleotides: TGTGCCAGCACCAAGCGGACAGGGACTGACGAGCAGTACTTC.

The rearrangement joins TRBV27 to TRBJ2-7, with TRBD2 matching 12 bases. The J segment lost 3 bases and the V segment lost 4 bases, leaving 4 bases of the junction unmatched. The CDR3 sequence is 15 residues long. CDR1 and CDR2 from the germline V gene are MNHEY and SMNVEV (reference sequence). CDR3 bases: TGTGCCAGCAGTTGGACTAGCGGGAAAATCTACGAGCAGTACTTC. Its translation is CASSWTSGKIYEQYF.

This clone appeared once. The chain carries TRBV10-3 and TRBJ1-1; the D gene is possibly TRBD1 (5 bases). The CDR3 runs 17 residues. CDR1 and CDR2 (germline): ENHRY, SYGVKD. V was shortened by 2 bases and J by 5 bases, with 21 bases between the two germline ends. The CDR3 loop reads CAISEPKTGPGVTEAFF. CDR3 coding DNA: TGTGCCATCAGTGAGCCGAAAACAGGACCCGGGGTAACTGAAGCTTTCTTT.

This chain links TRBV6-5 with TRBJ1-4, with TRBD1 as a possible D gene (6 bases). The CDR3 contains 15 residues. Trimming removed 7 bases from V and 3 bases from J, with 15 bases in between. Germline V gives CDR1 MNHEY, CDR2 SVGAGI. The CDR3 reads CASTPAGGPNEKLFF. The CDR3 DNA reads TGTGCCAGCACCCCCGCGGGGGGCCCTAATGAAAAACTGTTTTTT.

The chain joins TRBV9 to TRBJ2-1; TRBD2 aligns across 11 bases. Germline V CDR1 and CDR2: SGDLS, YYNGEE. The length of the CDR3 is 15 residues. V shed 4 bases and J 5 bases; nucleotides not matched to a gene: 5. In DNA, the CDR3 is TGTGCCAGCAGCCAAACTAGCGGGGGCCACAATGAGCAGTTCTTC. This translates into CASSQTSGGHNEQFF.

This clone was detected only a few times. V is TRBV14 and J is TRBJ2-7, with D possibly being TRBD2 (6 bases). Germline V gene lookup returns CDR1 SGHDN and CDR2 FVKESK. The V end was cut by 3 bases, the J end by 0 bases, with 6 bases between. This CDR3 has 13 amino acids. CDR3 sequence: CASSQTSSYEQYF. In DNA form, the CDR3 reads TGTGCCAGCAGCCAGACTAGCTCCTACGAGCAGTACTTC.

The V call is TRBV9, the J call TRBJ2-3; D may be TRBD1 or TRBD2 (5 bases each). Germline CDR1 SGDLS, CDR2 YYNGEE. With 0 bases removed from V and 4 bases from J, the gap between germline ends came to 15 bases. This CDR3 region has 16 residues. The CDR3 coding sequence is TGTGCCAGCAGCGTAGCCGGACACCGGGGCGCAGATACGCAGTATTTT. Its translation is CASSVAGHRGADTQYF.

The chain employs TRBV13 and TRBJ2-7, with TRBD1 matching over 7 bases. Germline-derived CDR1 and CDR2 are PRHDT and FYEKMQ (reference sequence). The length of the CDR3 is 13 residues. The V and J ends lost 3 bases and 4 bases, in that order; junction bases with no gene match: 3. The CDR3 nucleotides read TGTGCCAGCAGCTTGGAACAGGGGTACGAGCAGTACTTC. This codes for CASSLEQGYEQYF.